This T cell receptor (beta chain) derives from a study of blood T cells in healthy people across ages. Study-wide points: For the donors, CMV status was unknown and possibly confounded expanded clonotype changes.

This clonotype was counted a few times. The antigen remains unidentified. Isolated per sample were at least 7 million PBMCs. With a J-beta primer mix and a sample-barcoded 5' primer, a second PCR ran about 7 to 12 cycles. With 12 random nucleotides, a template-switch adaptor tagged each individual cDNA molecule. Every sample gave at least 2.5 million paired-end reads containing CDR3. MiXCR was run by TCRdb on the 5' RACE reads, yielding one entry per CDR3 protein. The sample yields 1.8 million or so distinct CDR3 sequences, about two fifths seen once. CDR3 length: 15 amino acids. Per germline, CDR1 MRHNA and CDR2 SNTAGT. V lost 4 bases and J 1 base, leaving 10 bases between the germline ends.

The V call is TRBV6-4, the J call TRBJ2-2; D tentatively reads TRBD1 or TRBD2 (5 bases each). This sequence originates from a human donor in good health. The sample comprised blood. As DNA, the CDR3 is TGTGCCAGCAGTGCCAGAGGGGAGAACACCGGGGAGCTGTTTTTT. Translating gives CASSARGENTGELFF.